The sample holds a few counts of the clone carrying this T cell receptor (beta chain). The record originates from a study of chemoradiotherapy in HPV16-positive cancers. Profiled with immunoSEQ multiplex PCR; TCRdb holds only in-frame clones, not every one. The sample lists around 3,000 clones, approximately 83% seen once, with approximately 3% in the top ten. V shed 5 bases, J shed 3 bases, and the junction held 2 bases outside the gene matches. The germline V gene encodes CDR1 MRHNA and CDR2 SNTAGT. The CDR3 length is 14 residues. Sequences were derived from tumor tissue, sampled from a patient who underwent chemoradiotherapy. The J gene is TRBJ2-2, the V gene TRBV6-4; 8 bases map to TRBD2. The receptor's source is a human donor with HPV-associated anogenital cancer. CDR3 bases: TGTGCCAGCAGTAGCGGGGGCGACACCGGGGAGCTGTTTTTT. Its translation: CASSSGGDTGELFF.